This is a list of T cell receptor beta chains from one sample in a study of vaccination effects on CD4 cells after COVID-19. These TCRs are of unknown antigen specificity. Clones were sequenced by immunoSEQ multiplex PCR, and TCRdb holds only the in-frame ones, with some missing. The sample consists of roughly 41,000 clones, around two thirds of them appearing once. Sequencing was performed on CD4+ T cells from PBMCs cultured without peptide, taken after COVID-19 vaccination. Every receptor here comes from a human donor who received a COVID-19 vaccine. The CDR3 runs from the conserved cysteine through the conserved F or W. The D gene is left open where the match is weak. Some rows mark clone size as missing; the rest say once, few, many or name a class of expanded clone.

>few|TRBJ2-7|NA|TRBV20-1
TGCAGTGCTTTGTCAGGGTACGAGCAGTACTTC
CSALSGYEQYF
>NA|TRBJ2-1|NA|TRBV5-4
TGTGCCAGCAGCCCTCCGGGACGGCTATACAATGAGCAGTTCTTC
CASSPPGRLYNEQFF
>NA|TRBJ2-7|NA|TRBV11-1
TGTGCCAGCAGCTTAGGGGAGGAGGCGGACTCCTACGAGCAGTACTTC
CASSLGEEADSYEQYF
>few|TRBJ1-2|NA|TRBV12-5
TGTGCTAGTGGTTTGGTACGGGGGGCTGGGGGCTACACCTTC
CASGLVRGAGGYTF
>NA|TRBJ1-5|NA|TRBV2
TGTGCCAGCAGGTTTTATAGCAATCAGCCCCAGCATTTT
CASRFYSNQPQHF
>NA|TRBJ2-7|NA|TRBV27
TGTGCCAGCAGTTTATCGGGTTCCCTCACCGGGCACTACGAGCAGTACTTC
CASSLSGSLTGHYEQYF
>NA|TRBJ2-3|NA|TRBV5-5
TGTGCCAGCACCTTTTCCTCGGGAGCAGATACGCAGTATTTT
CASTFSSGADTQYF
>NA|TRBJ1-3|NA|TRBV28
TGTGCCAGCAGTTCCCTAGGGCAGGGAAACACCATATATTTT
CASSSLGQGNTIYF
>NA|TRBJ1-2|NA|TRBV11-2
TGTGCCAGCAGCTTAGGACTCTTCTATGGCTACACCTTC
CASSLGLFYGYTF
>NA|TRBJ2-3|NA|TRBV11-3
TGTGCCAGCAGCTCGTCCTCGGGCACAGATACGCAGTATTTT
CASSSSSGTDTQYF
>NA|TRBJ1-1|NA|TRBV18
TGTGCCAGCTCACCTCCTTCCGACAGATATGAAGCTTTCTTT
CASSPPSDRYEAFF
>NA|TRBJ1-1|TRBD1|TRBV5-1
TGCGCCAGCAGCCCGGGACAGGGGCGGAACACTGAAGCTTTCTTT
CASSPGQGRNTEAFF
>NA|TRBJ2-3|TRBD2|TRBV6-5
TGTGCCAGCAGTTACGGAGGGACTAGCGGGGTAGATACGCAGTATTTT
CASSYGGTSGVDTQYF
>NA|TRBJ2-7|NA|TRBV5-1
TGCGCCAGCAGCTTGGAGATGGGAAGCGTTTACGAGCAGTACTTC
CASSLEMGSVYEQYF
>NA|TRBJ2-1|TRBD1|TRBV3-1/TRBV3-2
TGTGCCAGCAGCCAACAACAGGGGTCCCACAATGAGCAGTTCTTC
CASSQQQGSHNEQFF
>few|TRBJ1-6|NA|TRBV25-1
TGTGCCAGCAGTGCGTGGGAGGATTCACCCCTCCACTTT
CASSAWEDSPLHF
>few|TRBJ1-1|NA|TRBV30
TGTGCCTGGAGTGGGGGGGTGGTTGAAGCTTTCTTT
CAWSGGVVEAFF
>NA|TRBJ2-5|TRBD1|TRBV24-1
TGTGCCACCAGTGATGCCGGGACAGGGGACCAAGAGACCCAGTACTTC
CATSDAGTGDQETQYF
>NA|TRBJ1-1|NA|TRBV9
TGTGCCAGCAGCCCCCAGGCTGGGGGGGTGAACACTGAAGCTTTCTTT
CASSPQAGGVNTEAFF
>NA|TRBJ2-1|TRBD1|TRBV6-5
TGTGCCACTTACGGACAGGGTGGCAATGAGCAGTTCTTC
CATYGQGGNEQFF
>NA|TRBJ1-5|NA|TRBV7-9
TGTGCCAGCAGCTTAGGGGTAGCTCAGCCCCAGCATTTT
CASSLGVAQPQHF
>NA|TRBJ2-1|TRBD2|TRBV19
TGTGCCAGTACTCCTTTGGCGGGAGGGGCTGAGCAGTTCTTC
CASTPLAGGAEQFF
>few|TRBJ2-3|NA|TRBV6-1
TGTGCCAGCAGTGAAGCGCAAGGCTATCCCACAGATACGCAGTATTTT
CASSEAQGYPTDTQYF
>NA|TRBJ2-7|TRBD1|TRBV5-1
TGCGCCAGCAGCTCGACATACCGGGACAGCCCCTCCTACGAGCAGTACTTC
CASSSTYRDSPSYEQYF
>few|TRBJ2-1|TRBD2|TRBV10-1
TGCGCCAGCAGTGAGCCGGGACTAGGTCGCGATGAGCAGTTCTTC
CASSEPGLGRDEQFF
>NA|TRBJ2-5|NA|TRBV5-1
TGCGCCAGCAGCTTAGGAGTGGAGGAGACCCAGTACTTC
CASSLGVEETQYF
>NA|TRBJ2-7|NA|TRBV6-6
TGTGCCAGCGCCGTGAGCCCCACCTACGAGCAGTACTTC
CASAVSPTYEQYF
>few|TRBJ2-7|TRBD2|TRBV30
TGTGCCTGGCTTGGGCGGGGGTGGAACGAGCAGTACTTC
CAWLGRGWNEQYF
>few|TRBJ1-2|NA|TRBV29-1
TGCAGCATTGCCTCGGGGGCGGATGGCTACACCTTC
CSIASGADGYTF
>few|TRBJ2-3|NA|TRBV20-1
TGCAGTGCTAGTGCACTAGGAGCAGGAGATACGCAGTATTTT
CSASALGAGDTQYF
>few|TRBJ2-1|NA|TRBV7-9
TGTGCCAGCAGCTTAGGGAGGGCGGTTGAGCAGTTCTTC
CASSLGRAVEQFF
>NA|TRBJ2-5|TRBD1|TRBV27
TGTGCCAGCAGTCCTTTATTCGACAGGGAACACCAAGAGACCCAGTACTTC
CASSPLFDREHQETQYF
>NA|TRBJ1-2|TRBD1|TRBV6-5
TGTGCCGGGCGACAGGGGGGTCTTACCTTC
CAGRQGGLTF
>few|TRBJ1-5|NA|TRBV12-3/TRBV12-4
TGTGCCAGCAGACAGGGTCAAGATCAGCCCCAGCATTTT
CASRQGQDQPQHF
>NA|TRBJ2-5|TRBD2|TRBV5-5
TGTGCCAGCAGCCTGACTAGCGGGACACAAGAGACCCAGTACTTC
CASSLTSGTQETQYF
>NA|TRBJ1-5|NA|TRBV6-5
TGTGCCAGCAGTCCCGGAGGCAATCAGCCCCAGCATTTT
CASSPGGNQPQHF
>NA|TRBJ1-4|TRBD1|TRBV5-1
TGCGCCAGCAGCTTGGTGGGACAGGGGGCTCTCACGGAAAAACTGTTTTTT
CASSLVGQGALTEKLFF
>NA|TRBJ1-2|NA|TRBV2
TGTGCCAGCAGTGTTGCGGGACCTAATAACTATGGCTACACCTTC
CASSVAGPNNYGYTF
>NA|TRBJ2-1|NA|TRBV20-1
TGCAGTGCTAGTTTGCGGAATGAGCAGTTCTTC
CSASLRNEQFF
>NA|TRBJ2-3|TRBD1|TRBV25-1
TGTGCCAGCAGTGACGGGACAGGGGCCACAGATACGCAGTATTTT
CASSDGTGATDTQYF
>NA|TRBJ1-1|NA|TRBV30
TGTGCCTGGAGTGTACGAGGCAGGGAAGGCCCTGAAGCTTTCTTT
CAWSVRGREGPEAFF
>NA|TRBJ2-7|NA|TRBV6-5
TGTGCCAGCAGGTACGGAGGGATGCTCGAGCAGTACTTC
CASRYGGMLEQYF
>NA|TRBJ2-3|TRBD2|TRBV5-4
TGTGCCAGCAGCTTGGCGGCTAGCGGGAGGATCACAGATACGCAGTATTTT
CASSLAASGRITDTQYF
>few|TRBJ1-2|TRBD1|TRBV6-5
TGTGCCAGCAGTTACTTAGGACAGGGGGGAGGCTACACCTTC
CASSYLGQGGGYTF
>NA|TRBJ2-6|NA|TRBV12-5
TGTGCTAGTGGTTTGGTACTCGGGCAGGGAAGTTCTGGGGCCAACGTCCTGACTTTC
CASGLVLGQGSSGANVLTF
>once|TRBJ2-5|TRBD1|TRBV3-1/TRBV3-2
TGTGCCAGCAGCCAAGATTGGGGACAGGTATTCGAGACCCAGTACTTC
CASSQDWGQVFETQYF
>NA|TRBJ1-2|NA|TRBV19
TGTGCCAGTAGAGTGGGATTGACTATGAACTATGGCTACACCTTC
CASRVGLTMNYGYTF